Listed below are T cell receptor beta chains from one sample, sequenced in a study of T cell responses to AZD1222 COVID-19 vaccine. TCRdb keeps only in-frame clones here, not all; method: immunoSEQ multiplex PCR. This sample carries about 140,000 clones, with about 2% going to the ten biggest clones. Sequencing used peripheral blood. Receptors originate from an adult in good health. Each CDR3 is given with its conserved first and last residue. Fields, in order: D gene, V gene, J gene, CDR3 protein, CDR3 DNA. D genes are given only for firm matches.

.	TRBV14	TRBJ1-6	CASSQVRGWNSPLHF	TGTGCCAGCAGCCAAGTAAGGGGTTGGAATTCACCCCTCCACTTT
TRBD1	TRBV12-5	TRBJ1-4	CASGPDRAGEKLFF	TGTGCTAGTGGTCCGGACAGGGCTGGGGAAAAACTGTTTTTT
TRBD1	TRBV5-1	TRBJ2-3	CASSLADRGTDTQYF	TGCGCCAGCAGCTTGGCCGACAGGGGGACAGATACGCAGTATTTT
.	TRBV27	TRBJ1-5	CASSGGAADQPQHF	TGTGCCAGCAGCGGCGGGGCGGCGGATCAGCCCCAGCATTTT
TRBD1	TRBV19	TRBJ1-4	CASSRGLGNEKLFF	TGTGCCAGTAGCAGGGGGCTCGGAAATGAAAAACTGTTTTTT
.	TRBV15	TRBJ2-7	CATSRDSGPYEQYF	TGTGCCACCAGCAGAGATTCAGGTCCCTACGAGCAGTACTTC
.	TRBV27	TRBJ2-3	CASRSLGTDTQYF	TGTGCCAGCAGATCCCTAGGCACAGATACGCAGTATTTT
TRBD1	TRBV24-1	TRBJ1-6	CATSDSPGGQGCSPLHF	TGTGCCACCAGTGACTCTCCGGGGGGACAGGGTTGTTCACCCCTCCACTTT
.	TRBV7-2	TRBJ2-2	CASSEPGPTGELFF	TGTGCCAGCAGCGAGCCGGGACCGACCGGGGAGCTGTTTTTT
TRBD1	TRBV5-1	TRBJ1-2	CASSGQGEEYGYTF	TGCGCCAGCAGCGGACAGGGGGAAGAATATGGCTACACCTTC
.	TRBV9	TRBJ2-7	CASSPRTGSTSEQYF	TGTGCCAGCAGCCCTCGTACAGGGTCCACCTCCGAGCAGTACTTC
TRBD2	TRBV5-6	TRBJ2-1	CASSLPGGSTNEQFF	TGTGCCAGCAGCTTACCGGGGGGGTCGACGAATGAGCAGTTCTTC
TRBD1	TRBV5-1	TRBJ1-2	CANSLDRGYGYTF	TGCGCCAACAGCTTGGACAGGGGCTATGGCTACACCTTC
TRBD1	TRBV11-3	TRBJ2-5	CASSVTGAGETQYF	TGTGCCAGCAGCGTGACAGGGGCGGGGGAGACCCAGTACTTC
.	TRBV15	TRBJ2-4	CATSKRGGTWNIQYF	TGTGCCACCAGCAAGAGGGGGGGGACATGGAACATTCAGTACTTC
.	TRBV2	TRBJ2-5	CASSEAGAKGETQYF	TGTGCCAGCAGTGAAGCCGGGGCAAAAGGGGAGACCCAGTACTTC
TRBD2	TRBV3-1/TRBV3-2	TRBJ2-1	CASSQGGLAGVNEQFF	TGTGCCAGCAGCCAAGGAGGACTAGCGGGGGTCAATGAGCAGTTCTTC
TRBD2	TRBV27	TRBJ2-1	CASSPTRTSGESNEQFF	TGTGCCAGCAGTCCTACCCGAACTAGCGGGGAGTCCAATGAGCAGTTCTTC
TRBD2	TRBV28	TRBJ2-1	CASSLAGGVYEQFF	TGTGCCAGCAGTCTAGCGGGGGGGGTCTATGAGCAGTTCTTC
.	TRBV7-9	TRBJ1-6	CASSLNAAGNNSPLHF	TGTGCCAGCAGCTTAAACGCCGCCGGAAATAATTCACCCCTCCACTTT
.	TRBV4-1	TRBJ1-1	CASSQGNRVLPEAFF	TGCGCCAGCAGCCAAGGGAACAGGGTTCTACCTGAAGCTTTCTTT
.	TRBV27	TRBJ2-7	CASSTKTEPNYEQYF	TGTGCCAGCAGTACGAAGACAGAGCCTAACTACGAGCAGTACTTC
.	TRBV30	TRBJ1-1	CACKPGHKGQNTEAFF	TGTGCCTGCAAACCGGGACATAAGGGACAGAACACTGAAGCTTTCTTT
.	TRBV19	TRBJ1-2	CASSIGGWDGYTF	TGTGCCAGTAGTATCGGAGGGTGGGATGGCTACACCTTC
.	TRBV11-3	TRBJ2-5	CASSLARETQYF	TGTGCCAGCAGCTTAGCTCGAGAGACCCAGTACTTC
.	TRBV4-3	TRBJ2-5	CASSQDSQRETQYF	TGCGCCAGCAGCCAAGATTCCCAGCGGGAGACCCAGTACTTC
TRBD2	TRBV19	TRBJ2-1	CASSIGGGLGIGNNEQFF	TGTGCCAGTAGTATAGGGGGGGGTCTAGGGATCGGCAACAATGAGCAGTTCTTC
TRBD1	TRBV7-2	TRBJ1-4	CASSLSGGKKLFF	TGTGCCAGCAGTCTTTCAGGGGGCAAAAAACTGTTTTTT
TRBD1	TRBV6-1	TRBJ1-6	CASSEWATGDNSPLHF	TGTGCCAGCAGTGAATGGGCGACAGGGGATAATTCACCCCTCCACTTT
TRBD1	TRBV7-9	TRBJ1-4	CASTTTGANEKLFF	TGTGCCAGCACCACGACAGGGGCTAATGAAAAACTGTTTTTT
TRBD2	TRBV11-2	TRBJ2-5	CASSLGGGTQETQYF	TGTGCCAGCAGCTTAGGCGGGGGGACCCAAGAGACCCAGTACTTC
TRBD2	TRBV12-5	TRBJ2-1	CASGRLAVPYNEQFF	TGTGCTAGTGGACGACTAGCGGTCCCCTACAATGAGCAGTTCTTC
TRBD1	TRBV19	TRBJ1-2	CATQPGTGRGYTF	TGTGCCACCCAACCCGGGACAGGCAGAGGCTACACCTTC
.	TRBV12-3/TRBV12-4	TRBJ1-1	CASSPALNTEAFF	TGTGCCAGCAGCCCCGCCTTGAACACTGAAGCTTTCTTT
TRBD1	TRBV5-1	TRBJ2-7	CASSQGTGGEQYF	TGCGCCAGCAGCCAAGGGACAGGGGGAGAGCAGTACTTC
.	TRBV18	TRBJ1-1	CASSPAIQNTEAFF	TGTGCCAGCTCACCGGCGATCCAGAACACTGAAGCTTTCTTT
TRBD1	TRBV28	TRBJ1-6	CASISVDRGSRSPLHF	TGTGCCAGCATCTCGGTGGACAGGGGAAGTAGATCACCCCTCCACTTT